This is a list of T cell receptor beta chains from one sample in a study of graft-versus-host responses after intestinal transplantation. Generated by immunoSEQ multiplex PCR, the TCRdb table keeps only in-frame clones and is missing some. The sample has more than 50,000 clones; 90% to 95% are singletons. Sequenced material: PBMCs, taken approximately four months after intestinal transplantation. The receptors come from a human patient who received an intestinal transplant, so some T cells may come from the graft donor. CDR3s include the opening cysteine and the closing phenylalanine or tryptophan. The order of the fields is CDR3 DNA, CDR3 protein, clone size, D gene, V gene, J gene. The D gene is left open where the match is weak. Some rows mark clone size as missing; the rest say once, few, many or name a class of expanded clone.

TGTGCCAGCAGTGGCTCTGGACTAGCTAGTAATGAGCAGTTCTTC	CASSGSGLASNEQFF	.	TRBD2	TRBV25-1	TRBJ2-1
TGTGCCAGCAATGGTCAGCGGGAGGAACGGACTAGCACAGATACGCAGTATTTT	CASNGQREERTSTDTQYF	.	TRBD2	TRBV28	TRBJ2-3
TGTGCCAGCAGCTTGTGGCGGGGCGCCCCGTACCAAGAGACCCAGTACTTC	CASSLWRGAPYQETQYF	.	.	TRBV5-4	TRBJ2-5
TGTGCCAGCAGCCCCTGGGACAGGGGAGTATCCGGGGAGCTGTTTTTT	CASSPWDRGVSGELFF	.	TRBD1	TRBV11-2	TRBJ2-2
TGTGCCAGCAGAGGACAGGGGAACTACGAGCAGTACTTC	CASRGQGNYEQYF	.	TRBD1	TRBV6-1	TRBJ2-7
TGTGCCAGCAGTGTTAGAGGGGGCTCCTACGAGCAGTACTTC	CASSVRGGSYEQYF	.	.	TRBV6-1	TRBJ2-7
TGTGCCAGCAGTCGACAGGTTTGGTTTCACAAGAACCGGGAGCAGTTCTTC	CASSRQVWFHKNREQFF	.	.	TRBV28	TRBJ2-1
TGTGCCAGCAGTCAAAGCCCTAGCGGCTCCACAGATACGCAGTATTTT	CASSQSPSGSTDTQYF	.	TRBD2	TRBV4-2	TRBJ2-3
TGTGCCAGCAGCGTAAAAGACGGGACGGACACTGAAGCTTTCTTT	CASSVKDGTDTEAFF	.	.	TRBV7-9	TRBJ1-1
TGTGCCAGCAGCTTAGATCCAGCGGGAGGGGGGACAGATACGCAGTATTTT	CASSLDPAGGGTDTQYF	.	TRBD2	TRBV7-2	TRBJ2-3
TGTGCCAGCAGCCGACCGCGCCCGGGGGAGTATAATTCACCCCTCCACTTT	CASSRPRPGEYNSPLHF	.	.	TRBV7-9	TRBJ1-6
TGTGCCAGCAGCTACGGACAGCAAAGTTCACCCCTCCACTTT	CASSYGQQSSPLHF	once	.	TRBV5-5	TRBJ1-6
TGCGCCAGCAGCCCCTATCCGGGACTAGCGGGGGGGCCGGGCACCGGGGAGCTGTTTTTT	CASSPYPGLAGGPGTGELFF	.	TRBD2	TRBV5-1	TRBJ2-2
TGCGCCAGCAGCCAAGGGAAGGGAGGCGGTGAAAAACTGTTTTTT	CASSQGKGGGEKLFF	.	.	TRBV4-1	TRBJ1-4
TGTGCCAGCAGCAGTCGCAGGGGATATAGCAATCAGCCCCAGCATTTT	CASSSRRGYSNQPQHF	.	.	TRBV7-8	TRBJ1-5
TGCGCCAGCAGCTTGGTCTCTCACACCGGGGAGCTGTTTTTT	CASSLVSHTGELFF	once	.	TRBV5-1	TRBJ2-2
TGCAGAGGTGCTAGGAGGACTGAAGCTTTCTTT	CRGARRTEAFF	.	.	TRBV20-1	TRBJ1-1
TGTGCCCTTCGGAACGGGACAGGCACAGATACGCAGTATTTT	CALRNGTGTDTQYF	.	.	TRBV21-1	TRBJ2-3
TGTGCCAGCAGTTTATGGCTAGACCCCCCAGAGCAGTTCTTC	CASSLWLDPPEQFF	.	.	TRBV28	TRBJ2-1
TGTGCCAGCAGCTTCCGACTAGCTCCGGGCACAGATACGCAGTATTTT	CASSFRLAPGTDTQYF	.	TRBD2	TRBV13	TRBJ2-3
TGTGCCAGCAGTGAGTGGGGGAACAAGGTGGGAAAACTGTTTTTT	CASSEWGNKVGKLFF	.	.	TRBV2	TRBJ1-4
TGTGCCAGCAGCTTTGGGAGCTACGAGCAGTACTTC	CASSFGSYEQYF	few	.	TRBV7-9	TRBJ2-7